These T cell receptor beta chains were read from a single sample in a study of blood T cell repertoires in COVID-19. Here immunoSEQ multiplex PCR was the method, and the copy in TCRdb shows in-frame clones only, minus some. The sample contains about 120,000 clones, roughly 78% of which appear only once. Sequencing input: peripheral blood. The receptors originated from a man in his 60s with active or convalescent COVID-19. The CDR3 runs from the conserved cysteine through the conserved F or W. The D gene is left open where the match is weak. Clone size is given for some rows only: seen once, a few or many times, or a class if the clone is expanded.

TGTGCCAGCAGTTTTATGAGGACAGTCCCCTCGGGTGAGCAGTTCTTC | CASSFMRTVPSGEQFF | few | TRBJ2-1 | - | TRBV28
TGTGCCAGCAGCGTCCGGGACTCCGTGTCGCAGTCCTACAATGAGCAGTTCTTC | CASSVRDSVSQSYNEQFF | - | TRBJ2-1 | - | TRBV9
TGTGCCAGCAGCCCAGGGGGTCAAGAGACCCAGTACTTC | CASSPGGQETQYF | - | TRBJ2-5 | TRBD1 | TRBV5-5
TGCGCCAGCAGCCAAGAGAGGGGGCGGTACAATGAGCAGTTCTTC | CASSQERGRYNEQFF | - | TRBJ2-1 | TRBD1 | TRBV4-3
TGTGCCAGCAGTAACAGGTACAATGAGCAGTTCTTC | CASSNRYNEQFF | - | TRBJ2-1 | - | TRBV3-1/TRBV3-2
TGCGCCAGCAGTGATAAGGGGACTAGCGGGAGCTACGAGCAGTACTTC | CASSDKGTSGSYEQYF | - | TRBJ2-7 | TRBD2 | TRBV10-1
TGTGCCAGTAGTACCCGGACCCGGGGGTCTCAGCCCCAGCATTTT | CASSTRTRGSQPQHF | once | TRBJ1-5 | - | TRBV19
TGTGCCAGCAGCTTATTAGCGGGAGTAGGTGAGACCCAGTACTTC | CASSLLAGVGETQYF | once | TRBJ2-5 | TRBD2 | TRBV7-9
TGCGCCAGCAGCCCGACCGGGACAGGGATCGATGAGCAGTTCTTC | CASSPTGTGIDEQFF | - | TRBJ2-1 | TRBD1 | TRBV4-3
TGTGCCAGCACTCCCGGACTAGTAGGCATTCAGTACTTC | CASTPGLVGIQYF | many | TRBJ2-4 | TRBD2 | TRBV12-3/TRBV12-4
TGTGCCAGCAGTGAGAGGAATCTGAAGGACAATGAGCAGTTCTTC | CASSERNLKDNEQFF | - | TRBJ2-1 | - | TRBV2
TGTGCCAGCAGTGAAGATGGACTAGCGCCCCACAATGAGCAGTTCTTC | CASSEDGLAPHNEQFF | - | TRBJ2-1 | TRBD2 | TRBV2
TGTGCCAGTAGTAACCCAGAAACTGGGAGTGAGCAGTTCTTC | CASSNPETGSEQFF | - | TRBJ2-1 | - | TRBV19
TGTGCCAGCAGCCCGCGAGGCCCAGGGTCCGCGCTCCACACTGAAGCTTTCTTT | CASSPRGPGSALHTEAFF | - | TRBJ1-1 | - | TRBV5-4
TGTGCCTGGAAGCCGGTCCTGAGGGAAAAACTGTTTTTT | CAWKPVLREKLFF | - | TRBJ1-4 | - | TRBV30
TGTGCCTGGAGTGTCGGGTGGGGGGTTCAGCCCCAGCATTTT | CAWSVGWGVQPQHF | - | TRBJ1-5 | - | TRBV30
TGTGCCAGCAGTTACAGGGGTTCTGGCTACACCTTC | CASSYRGSGYTF | - | TRBJ1-2 | - | TRBV6-5
TGTGCCAGCAGTGACTCTCTAGCGGGGACCCCCCCAGAGACCCAGTACTTC | CASSDSLAGTPPETQYF | - | TRBJ2-5 | TRBD2 | TRBV6-4
TGTGCCAGCAGCAACCCCGGGGGACTAGCGAGAAACGAGCAGTACTTC | CASSNPGGLARNEQYF | - | TRBJ2-7 | TRBD2 | TRBV6-2/TRBV6-3
TGTGCTCTGGCGGCCACCCCCTCCTACGAGCAGTACTTC | CALAATPSYEQYF | - | TRBJ2-7 | - | TRBV21-1
TGTGCCAGCAGCTTAATGTCGGGGGACAATGAGCAGTTCTTC | CASSLMSGDNEQFF | - | TRBJ2-1 | - | TRBV7-3
TGTGCCAGCTCGGCGGAGAACATTCAGTACTTC | CASSAENIQYF | - | TRBJ2-4 | - | TRBV18